This T cell receptor (beta chain) was sequenced in a study of cytotoxic CD8 clonotypes in ibrutinib-treated CLL. The sample holds a few counts of this clone. The CDR3 totals 14 residues. Germline CDR1 reads SEHNR; CDR2 reads FQNEAQ (reference sequence). The V and J ends lost 5 bases and 0 bases respectively, with 8 bases between them. The repertoire was sequenced with immunoSEQ multiplex PCR; TCRdb's copy has only in-frame clones and lacks some. Counted here are 40,000 to 55,000 clones, over 80% occurring once; the ten biggest clones make up about 20%. This sequence originates from a human donor with chronic lymphocytic leukemia. The material sequenced was PBMCs, taken after 24 months of ibrutinib treatment. The rearrangement uses TRBV7-9 and TRBJ2-1; D ambiguous. The CDR3 here is CASSPTGSYNEQFF. The CDR3 DNA reads TGTGCCAGCAGCCCCACCGGCTCCTACAATGAGCAGTTCTTC.